These 30 T cell receptor beta chains originate from one sample sequenced in a study of blood T cells in healthy people across ages. For the second PCR, which ran for roughly 7 to 11 cycles, a sample-barcoded 5' primer and a J-beta primer mix were used. Each CDR3 protein gets one entry after TCRdb re-called the 5' RACE reads with MiXCR. The profile shows hundreds of thousands of distinct CDR3 sequences, 24% of them singletons. These data were also filed under a second study, of T cells of mothers and their children.

The material sequenced was blood. The receptors originated from a boy aged 5-17 years in good health.

The chain couples TRBV6-5 to TRBJ1-2, with D perhaps TRBD1 (5 bases). Per germline, CDR1 MNHEY and CDR2 SVGAGI. This CDR3 is built from 13 residues. V dropped 6 bases and J dropped 5 bases, with 13 bases sitting between them. CDR3 sequence reads: CASSAGTEYGYTF. CDR3 nucleotides: TGTGCCAGCAGCGCCGGGACGGAATATGGCTACACCTTC.

This rearrangement joins TRBV18 to TRBJ2-1; no firm D call. V dropped 3 bases and J dropped 0 bases, with 18 bases sitting between them. The length of the CDR3 is 18 residues. CDR1 and CDR2 from the germline V gene are KGHSH and LQKENI. The CDR3 nucleotides are TGTGCCAGCTCACCCCTATCCGCGGTCTTTAGCTCCTACAATGAGCAGTTCTTC. Its translation is CASSPLSAVFSSYNEQFF.

The V call is TRBV29-1, the J call TRBJ2-5, with D perhaps matching TRBD2 (6 bases). V lost 8 bases to trimming and J lost 4 bases, with 20 bases between them. This CDR3 has 14 residues. CDR1 and CDR2 from the germline V gene are SQVTM and ANQGSEA. The CDR3 nucleotides are TGCAGCCTGCTAGGTAGCGGTACCTCAGAGACCCAGTACTTC. Its protein is CSLLGSGTSETQYF.

This chain joins TRBV18 and TRBJ2-3, with TRBD2 identical over 15 bases. There are 17 residues in the CDR3. From germline, CDR1 is KGHSH and CDR2 LQKENI. V gave up 3 bases and J gave up 5 bases; unmatched junction bases: 6. CDR3 coding DNA: TGTGCCAGCTCACCTCCGGGACTAGCGGGAGGTGAAGATACGCAGTATTTT. Protein sequence: CASSPPGLAGGEDTQYF.

The CDR3 DNA sequence: TGCAGTGCTAGGTGGACAGGGGGCGAAAAACTGTTTTTT. Translation: CSARWTGGEKLFF. This sequence joins TRBV20-1 and TRBJ1-4; TRBD1 aligns across 11 bases. The length of the CDR3 is 13 residues. Germline CDR1 is DFQATT and CDR2 is SNEGSKA (reference sequence). V shed 3 bases, J shed 8 bases, and the junction held 2 bases outside the gene matches.

This clonotype was seen at least ten times. Here the CDR3 reads CASSEHSGAGVEKLFF. CDR3 nucleotide sequence: TGTGCCAGCAGTGAGCATTCCGGGGCTGGGGTTGAAAAACTGTTTTTT. V gene TRBV25-1 combines with J gene TRBJ1-4, with a tentative D call TRBD1 (5 bases). Trimming pared 3 bases from V and 7 bases from J, leaving 18 bases between. This CDR3 spans 16 amino acids. The germline V gene encodes CDR1 MGHDK and CDR2 SYGVNS.

This chain connects TRBV6-1 to TRBJ1-6; no clear D. Germline V gene sequence: CDR1 MNHNS, CDR2 SASEGT. Trimming removed 2 bases at V and 7 bases at J, with 12 bases between. The CDR3 length is 15 residues. This CDR3 is CASSETTGSNSPLHF. The CDR3 nucleotides read TGTGCCAGCAGTGAAACAACGGGCTCGAATTCACCCCTCCACTTT.

The table lists this clonotype with a few counts. This chain uses TRBV25-1 with TRBJ2-1; 10 positions agree with TRBD1. The DNA end lines up better with TRBJ2-7; the J call may be wrong. Germline V lookup: CDR1 MGHDK, CDR2 SYGVNS. CDR3 length: 15 residues. Written as DNA, the CDR3 is TGTGCCAGCAGTGAATGGAGCTGGACAGGGGGTGAGCAGTACTTC. The encoded protein is CASSEWSWTGGEQYF.

This rearrangement joins TRBV6-2 or TRBV6-3 to TRBJ2-5, with 11 bases lining up with TRBD2. V shed 8 bases and J 5 bases; nucleotides not matched to a gene: 1. The V gene's germline CDR1 is MNHEY and CDR2 SVGEGT. This CDR3 is 12 amino acids long. CDR3 amino acids: CASGLAGETQYF. The DNA for the CDR3 is TGTGCCAGCGGACTAGCGGGTGAGACCCAGTACTTC.

The gene calls are TRBV10-3 and TRBJ2-7; 7 bases map to TRBD1. Germline V CDR1 and CDR2: ENHRY, SYGVKD. Trimming cost V 4 bases and J 5 bases; bases outside gene matches: 8. The length of the CDR3 is 14 residues. The CDR3, as DNA: TGTGCCATCAGTGTGACAGGGAAGGGCGACGAGCAGTACTTC. Translating it yields CAISVTGKGDEQYF.

The genes are TRBV27 and TRBJ2-7; perhaps TRBD1 as D (6 bases). Trimming removed 5 bases from V and 6 bases from J, with 17 bases in between. This CDR3 contains 14 residues. Per germline, CDR1 MNHEY and CDR2 SMNVEV (reference sequence). CDR3 sequence (DNA): TGTGCCAGCAGTGAGGACAGATCTCCGGGCGAGCAGTACTTC. It translates to CASSEDRSPGEQYF.

This clonotype appeared a few times. This chain joins TRBV30 and TRBJ1-3; D not resolved. Germline V gene data show CDR1 as GTSNPN and CDR2 as SVGIG (reference sequence). The germline V and J ends were trimmed by 0 bases and 2 bases, with 11 bases remaining between them. The length of the CDR3 is 15 residues. CDR3 sequence: CAWSVLGNPGNTIYF. In nucleotides, the CDR3 is TGTGCCTGGAGTGTATTGGGGAATCCTGGAAACACCATATATTTT.

There are a few counts of this clonotype. The chain's CDR3 is CSGSGTGGKEQYF. In nucleotides, the CDR3 is TGCAGCGGGTCCGGGACAGGGGGAAAGGAGCAGTACTTC. The chain joins TRBV29-1 to TRBJ2-7; TRBD1 matches at 11 bases. The junction had 9 bases not matched to a gene; V was cut back by 7 bases and J by 7 bases. Germline V gives CDR1 SQVTM, CDR2 ANQGSEA. The CDR3 is 13 residues long.

The sample holds a few counts of this clonotype. The rearrangement joins TRBV2 to TRBJ1-2; 8 bases agree with TRBD1. Germline V gives CDR1 SNHLY, CDR2 FYNNEI. Trimming at V came to 1 base and at J to 12 bases, leaving 10 bases not matched to a gene. The CDR3 is 14 residues long. The CDR3 region has the DNA TGTGCCAGCAGTGAAGGGCAGGGGGCGGTTCCGAACACCTTC. Residues: CASSEGQGAVPNTF.

The sample holds one count of this clonotype. The chain combines TRBV7-3 with TRBJ2-5; D possibly uses TRBD1 or TRBD2 (6 bases each). Germline V gives CDR1 SGHTA, CDR2 FQGTGA. The V end lost 2 bases, the J end lost 4 bases, and 14 bases lay between the germline ends. The CDR3 has 15 amino acids. CDR3 DNA sequence: TGTGCCAGCAGCTTATCCGGGGGCTGGACAGAGACCCAGTACTTC. Its translation: CASSLSGGWTETQYF.

The rearrangement uses TRBV28 and TRBJ1-1; tentative D call: TRBD1 (5 bases). The germline gives CDR1 MDHEN, CDR2 SYDVKM. V shed 0 bases and J shed 6 bases, with 26 bases lying between them. The CDR3 is 19 amino acids. The CDR3 region has the DNA TGTGCCAGCAGTTTATGTACTCTCATCCCGGGACCCCTAGCCCCTGAAGCTTTCTTT. It is translated as CASSLCTLIPGPLAPEAFF.

This clonotype has just a few counts. The chain links TRBV4-3 to TRBJ2-6; D call uncertain. V was cut by 5 bases and J by 2 bases, with 7 bases left in between. This CDR3 region has 14 residues. Germline CDR1 reads LGHNA; CDR2 reads YSLEER. The CDR3 bases are TGCGCCAGCAGCATAACAGCTGGGGCCAACGTCCTGACTTTC. Amino acid sequence: CASSITAGANVLTF.

The chain combines TRBV7-9 with TRBJ2-3, with 7 bases lining up with TRBD2. There are 14 residues in the CDR3. Germline V gene sequence: CDR1 SEHNR, CDR2 FQNEAQ (reference sequence). The V gene end was trimmed by 5 bases and the J gene end by 2 bases; junction bases not matched to a gene: 4. The CDR3 DNA sequence: TGTGCCAGCAGCCCTAAGCGGGACACAGATACGCAGTATTTT. It codes for CASSPKRDTDTQYF.

As to this clonotype: At one boundary the junction diverges from the germline segment, which might be a read error. This chain joins TRBV7-8 and TRBJ2-5; D is uncertain. Germline V gene sequence: CDR1 SGHVS, CDR2 FQNEAQ. This CDR3 has 11 amino acids. The chain's CDR3 is CASSIPGQSDF. The DNA of the CDR3 is TGTGCCAGCAGCATACCGGGCCAATCGGACTTC.

This clonotype has just a few counts. The chain recombines TRBV13 with TRBJ1-1, with a tentative D call TRBD1 (6 bases). The germline gives CDR1 PRHDT, CDR2 FYEKMQ (reference sequence). Trimming took off 5 bases at V and 3 bases at J, with 13 bases between the two ends. The CDR3 spans 14 residues. CDR3 nucleotides: TGTGCCAGCAGCGCTATCAGGGGTGACACTGAAGCTTTCTTT. Its protein is CASSAIRGDTEAFF.

On this clonotype itself: One junction end disagrees with the germline gene, perhaps due to a read error. The rearrangement links TRBV4-1 to TRBJ2-7, with 11 bases matching TRBD2. This CDR3 contains 16 residues. Per the germline V gene, CDR1 is MGHRA and CDR2 is YSYEKL. The CDR3, as DNA: TGCGCCGGCAGCCAAGTCGTCGGGCTAGCGGGAGGCGAGCAGTACTTC. Translating gives CAGSQVVGLAGGEQYF.

There are a few counts of this clonotype. The chain employs TRBV7-8 and TRBJ2-7; D might be TRBD1 (5 bases). The CDR3 extends over 12 amino acids. Germline loops: CDR1 SGHVS, CDR2 FQNEAQ. V shed 2 bases and J shed 7 bases, with 9 bases lying between them. Written as DNA, the CDR3 is TGTGCCAGCAGCTTATCAGGGCTGGAGCAGTACTTC. It encodes CASSLSGLEQYF.

The CDR3 bases are TGTGCCATCATGGAGGAAGTAGCACCGTACGAGCAGTACTTC. The encoded protein is CAIMEEVAPYEQYF. This chain links TRBV10-3 with TRBJ2-7; D might be TRBD2 (5 bases). CDR1 ENHRY and CDR2 SYGVKD come from the germline V gene. This CDR3 is built from 14 residues. V dropped 7 bases and J dropped 4 bases, with 17 bases sitting between them.

The chain is built from TRBV19 and TRBJ1-5; a possible D gene is TRBD1 (5 bases). The CDR3 sequence is 15 residues long. CDR1 is LNHDA, CDR2 SQIVND, per germline (reference sequence). V was trimmed by 1 base and J by 1 base, leaving 8 bases between them. The CDR3 nucleotides read TGTGCCAGTAGTATAGGGGACCGGAGCAATCAGCCCCAGCATTTT. Translated: CASSIGDRSNQPQHF.

At least ten counts were recorded for this clonotype. V gene TRBV27 combines with J gene TRBJ2-1; D is ambiguous. Germline CDR1 is MNHEY and CDR2 is SMNVEV (reference sequence). The V end was cut by 5 bases, the J end by 3 bases, with 17 bases between. The CDR3 is 16 amino acids. The CDR3 nucleotides read TGTGCCAGCAGTATCCTCTCGCCTAACAACTACAATGAGCAGTTCTTC. It codes for CASSILSPNNYNEQFF.

The chain carries TRBV6-7 and TRBJ2-7; D gene uncertain. TRBV6-7 is placed among ORFs of uncertain function. Trimming stripped 2 bases from V and 4 bases from J, with 18 bases between. The CDR3 is 16 amino acids. CDR3 sequence reads: CASSYPSGSGLYEQYF. The CDR3 DNA follows: TGTGCCAGCAGTTACCCGAGTGGGTCGGGCTTGTACGAGCAGTACTTC.

This chain connects TRBV6-6 to TRBJ2-7; D is possibly TRBD1 or TRBD2 (5 bases each). This CDR3 has 15 residues. Germline CDR1 is MNHNY and CDR2 is SVGAGI (reference sequence). Trimming took off 4 bases at V and 1 base at J, with 14 bases between the two ends. In DNA form, the CDR3 reads TGTGCCAGCAGTTCCCACCGGGACGCTTCCTACGAGCAGTACTTC. This codes for CASSSHRDASYEQYF.

There are a few counts of this clonotype. V is TRBV29-1 and J is TRBJ1-2, with TRBD1 as a possible D gene (5 bases). Trimming stripped 0 bases from V and 2 bases from J, with 7 bases between. The CDR3 loop spans 13 amino acids. Germline CDR1 SQVTM, CDR2 ANQGSEA. As DNA, the CDR3 is TGCAGCGTTGAAGAGCCAGGGAACTATGGCTACACCTTC. Translated: CSVEEPGNYGYTF.

The sample holds many counts of this clonotype. The V gene is TRBV20-1, the J gene TRBJ1-1; 7 nucleotides agree with TRBD1. After removal of 6 bases from V and 4 bases from J, the junction contained 5 bases not matched to a gene. Germline V CDR1 and CDR2: DFQATT, SNEGSKA (reference sequence). This CDR3 spans 12 amino acids. The CDR3 loop reads CSAGQEGTEAFF. CDR3 DNA: TGCAGTGCAGGACAGGAAGGCACTGAAGCTTTCTTT.

This chain connects TRBV3-1 to TRBJ2-1, with TRBD2 identical over 7 bases. Germline CDR1 and CDR2: LGHDT and YNNKEL (reference sequence). The CDR3 length is 17 residues. With V trimmed by 3 bases and J by 3 bases, 11 bases remained unmatched. DNA for the CDR3: TGTGCCAGCAGCCACGTCGGGGGGATCAATGGCTACAATGAGCAGTTCTTC. Its translation: CASSHVGGINGYNEQFF.